This record concerns one TCR beta chain sequence. The germline gives CDR1 SQVTM, CDR2 ANQGSEA. The CDR3 extends over 15 amino acids. The data stem from a study of cytotoxic CD8 clonotypes in ibrutinib-treated CLL. Study context: After median roughly 68 months, about 14 stayed in remission, approximately 12 progressed; responses approximately 24 partial, 2 complete. An average of roughly 250,000 productive templates and around 100,000 productive rearrangements was obtained per sample.

Profiling relied on immunoSEQ multiplex PCR, and the TCRdb table lists in-frame clones only, not all of them. The table lists roughly 170,000 clones, under 90% of them singletons. V is TRBV29-1 and J is TRBJ2-3, with D possibly being TRBD1 (6 bases). The sequence was obtained from a human donor with chronic lymphocytic leukemia. The source was PBMCs, collected after 24 months of ibrutinib treatment. The CDR3 nucleotides read TGCACCCTGTGGGGGCAGGGTGCTTCCACAGATACGCAGTATTTT. Its protein is CTLWGQGASTDTQYF.